This TCR beta chain stems from a study of shared clonotypes between healthy human individuals. Study background: Used for every donor were three CD4 naive, three CD4 memory, two CD8 naive and one CD8 memory plate.

Germline CDR1 is SGHRS and CDR2 is YFSETQ. This CDR3 has 14 amino acids. The V gene lost 5 bases and the J gene lost 1 base, with 11 bases spanning the gap. Repertoires were generated with immunoSEQ multiplex PCR, while TCRdb's copy carries only in-frame clones and drops some. The sample lists 2 million to 2.5 million clones, 80% to 95% occurring once. Negatively enriched CD4+ T cells were divided by CD45RA into naive and memory. Sequencing was performed on naive CD4+ T cells from PBMCs. The subset is: CD45RA+ positively selected. This chain uses TRBV5-1 with TRBJ2-3; D perhaps matches TRBD2 (6 bases). This receptor was taken from a man between 18 and 29 years old in good health. Some clones in this sample may be carry-over from other donors' samples. For the CDR3, the DNA is TGCGCCAGCAGTCCAGCTAGCGGCACAGATACGCAGTATTTT. This codes for CASSPASGTDTQYF.